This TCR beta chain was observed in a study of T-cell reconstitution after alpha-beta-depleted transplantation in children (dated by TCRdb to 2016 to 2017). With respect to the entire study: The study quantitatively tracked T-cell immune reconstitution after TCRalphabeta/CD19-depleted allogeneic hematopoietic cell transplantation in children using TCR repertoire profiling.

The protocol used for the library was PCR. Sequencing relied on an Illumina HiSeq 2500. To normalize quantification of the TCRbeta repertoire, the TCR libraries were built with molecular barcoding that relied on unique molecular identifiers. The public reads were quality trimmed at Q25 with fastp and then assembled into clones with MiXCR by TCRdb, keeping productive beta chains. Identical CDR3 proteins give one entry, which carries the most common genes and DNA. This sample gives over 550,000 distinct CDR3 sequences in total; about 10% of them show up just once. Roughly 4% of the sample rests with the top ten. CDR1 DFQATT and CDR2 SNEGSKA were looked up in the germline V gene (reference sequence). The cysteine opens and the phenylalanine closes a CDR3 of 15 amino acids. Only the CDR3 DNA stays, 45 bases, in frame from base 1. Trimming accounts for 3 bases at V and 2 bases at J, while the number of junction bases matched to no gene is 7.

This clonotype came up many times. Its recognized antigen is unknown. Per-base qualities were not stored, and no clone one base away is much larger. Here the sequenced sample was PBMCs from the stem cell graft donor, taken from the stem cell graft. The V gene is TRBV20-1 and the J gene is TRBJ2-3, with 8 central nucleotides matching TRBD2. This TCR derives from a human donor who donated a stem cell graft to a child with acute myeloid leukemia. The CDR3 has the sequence CSASTGGALTDTQYF. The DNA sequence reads TGCAGTGCTAGTACCGGGGGGGCCCTCACAGATACGCAGTATTTT.